Shown below are 12 T cell receptor beta chains from a single sample sequenced in a study of shared clonotypes between healthy human individuals. Naive-designated CD8 cells lacked CD45RO, were positively enriched for CCR7, and omitted terminally differentiated effector memory CD45RA+ cells. The table came from immunoSEQ multiplex PCR; TCRdb's copy has only in-frame clones and leaves some out. The repertoire holds just over 2,000,000 clones, with about 95% as singletons. The sample comprised naive CD8+ T cells sorted from blood. All receptors come from a man aged 18 to 30 in good health.

The V call is TRBV11-2, the J call TRBJ1-2; the D is unclear. The CDR3 has 14 amino acids. Trimming took off 4 bases at V and 8 bases at J, with 17 bases between the two ends. Germline V gene lookup returns CDR1 SGHAT and CDR2 FQNNGV. The CDR3 reads CASSSVLVTNGYTF. The DNA for the CDR3 is TGTGCCAGCAGCTCCGTTTTAGTGACGAACGGCTACACCTTC.

This chain connects TRBV11-2 to TRBJ1-2, with a weak D call TRBD1 (5 bases). Germline V lookup: CDR1 SGHAT, CDR2 FQNNGV. This CDR3 is 15 amino acids long. Trimming stripped 3 bases from V and 3 bases from J, with 14 bases between. The CDR3 region is CASSFGIVGDYGYTF. The CDR3 nucleotides read TGTGCCAGCAGCTTCGGAATAGTAGGGGACTATGGCTACACCTTC.

This clone appeared once. This chain joins TRBV6-1 and TRBJ2-3; a possible D gene is TRBD2 (6 bases). Trimming removed 2 bases at V and 2 bases at J, with 14 bases between. Germline lookup yields CDR1 MNHNS and CDR2 SASEGT. CDR3 length: 16 residues. CDR3 DNA sequence: TGTGCCAGCAGTGAACTGAAAGGCGGGACCACAGATACGCAGTATTTT. Amino acids: CASSELKGGTTDTQYF.

The chain combines TRBV4-1 with TRBJ1-1; weak D call: TRBD1 (5 bases). V was shortened by 2 bases and J by 3 bases, with 10 bases between the two germline ends. Germline V lookup: CDR1 MGHRA, CDR2 YSYEKL. This CDR3 has 14 residues. The CDR3 region is CASSQRGLDTEAFF. In DNA form, the CDR3 reads TGCGCCAGCAGCCAAAGGGGACTGGACACTGAAGCTTTCTTT.

The genes are TRBV7-6 and TRBJ2-7; 12 nucleotides align to TRBD2. The germline V gene encodes CDR1 SGHVS and CDR2 FNYEAQ. Trimming took 5 bases from V and 3 from J; bases not matched to a gene: 17. This CDR3 has 19 amino acids. As DNA, the CDR3 is TGTGCCAGCAGCCCATATTCCGGGACTAGCGGGTCTACCCTCTACGAGCAGTACTTC. Residues: CASSPYSGTSGSTLYEQYF. Together with reference TRBV7-6 and TRBJ2-7, the CDR3 gives the full variable domain: GAGVSQSPRYKVTKRGQDVALRCDPISGHVSLYWYRQALGQGPEFLTYFNYEAQQDKSGLPNDRFSAERPEGSISTLTIQRTEQRDSAMYRCASSPYSGTSGSTLYEQYFGPGTRLTVT.

Note on this clone: The CDR3 end shows no conserved phenylalanine or tryptophan, and so a read error is likely. The rearrangement joins TRBV4-1 to TRBJ1-2; D call uncertain. This CDR3 is built from 10 residues. In germline, CDR1 is MGHRA, CDR2 YSYEKL. Deletions cut 4 bases from V and 10 bases from J, with 7 bases between. The CDR3 is CASSLQVYTL. The DNA of the CDR3 is TGCGCCAGCAGCCTTCAGGTCTACACCCTC.

With respect to this clone: The sample carries other DNA sequences with the same CDR3. The rearrangement joins TRBV20-1 to TRBJ2-3, with unresolved D. Germline CDR1 reads DFQATT; CDR2 reads SNEGSKA (reference sequence). The CDR3 is 10 residues long. Trimming pared 1 base from V and 4 bases from J, leaving 0 bases between. The CDR3 is CSARADTQYF. The DNA for the CDR3 is TGCAGTGCTAGAGCAGATACGCAGTATTTT.

The genes are TRBV6-5 and TRBJ1-2; D remains ambiguous. Trimming took off 2 bases at V and 0 bases at J, with 4 bases between the two ends. The CDR3 is 13 residues long. The germline gives CDR1 MNHEY, CDR2 SVGAGI. The CDR3 reads CASSYASNYGYTF. The CDR3 bases are TGTGCCAGCAGTTACGCGTCTAACTATGGCTACACCTTC.

V and J are TRBV5-1 and TRBJ1-2; D is possibly TRBD1 (6 bases). V lost 0 bases, J lost 9 bases, and 9 bases lay in between. CDR1 is SGHRS, CDR2 YFSETQ, per germline. The CDR3 consists of 12 residues. Here the CDR3 DNA reads TGCGCCAGCAGCTTGGAACAGGGCAGCTACACCTTC. It specifies CASSLEQGSYTF.

The chain joins TRBV6-5 to TRBJ2-1; 9 bases map to TRBD2. Germline CDR1 and CDR2: MNHEY and SVGAGI. CDR3 length: 14 amino acids. Unmatched junction bases numbered 2, after V lost 0 bases and J lost 8 bases. The CDR3 nucleotides read TGTGCCAGCAGTTACTCGACTAGCGGAGATGAGCAGTTCTTC. Translating gives CASSYSTSGDEQFF.

The chain carries TRBV9 and TRBJ1-2; D is uncertain. V lost 2 bases, J lost 1 base, and 6 bases lay in between. This CDR3 contains 13 residues. The germline gives CDR1 SGDLS, CDR2 YYNGEE. The CDR3 protein is CASSVISNYGYTF. CDR3 nucleotides: TGTGCCAGCAGCGTGATCAGTAACTATGGCTACACCTTC.

The J gene is TRBJ2-5, the V gene TRBV4-1, with a possible D match to TRBD1 (5 bases). Trimming pared 4 bases from V and 0 bases from J, leaving 18 bases between. The V gene's germline CDR1 is MGHRA and CDR2 YSYEKL. This CDR3 comprises 17 residues. The CDR3 region is CASSLGIGAVYQETQYF. In DNA form, the CDR3 reads TGCGCCAGCAGCCTTGGAATAGGGGCCGTTTACCAAGAGACCCAGTACTTC.